This paragraph reports one T cell receptor (beta chain). Antigen unknown. This entry belongs to a study of blood T cells in healthy people across ages. Study-wide results and limits: From one million sequenced T cells, diversity estimates were lower bounds.

The authors ran a second PCR of roughly 6 to 11 cycles using a sample-barcoded 5' primer and a J-beta primer mix. MiXCR, applied by TCRdb to the 5' RACE reads, yields one record per CDR3 protein. Of under 950,000 distinct CDR3 sequences in the sample, around a fifth are singletons; the top ten hold approximately 20%. This receptor was obtained from a man between 65 and 79 years old in good health. The sample taken for sequencing was blood.

The DNA of the CDR3 is TGTGCCAGCAGCGTTGGGCTCGGGCGGTCCTACAATGAGCAGTTCTTC. It encodes CASSVGLGRSYNEQFF. The rearrangement joins TRBV9 to TRBJ2-1, with unresolved D. The CDR3 runs to 16 residues. From germline, CDR1 is SGDLS and CDR2 YYNGEE. V was trimmed by 2 bases and J by 1 base, leaving 13 bases between them.